The T cell receptor beta chain described here comes from a study of naive and memory T cell subsets. J gave up 6 bases and V 5 bases, and 2 bases lay outside the gene matches. The length of the CDR3 is 13 residues. The germline V gene has CDR1 SGHTA and CDR2 FQGTGA. This clonotype was detected ten times or more. Overnight CMV lysate stimulation of fresh PBMCs defined donor CMV status by CD4+ IFNgamma. CD45RA-CD27- cells were effector memory; CD45RA+CD27- cells were EMRA. Both TRBC1 and TRBC2 were covered by a beta constant-region primer of two equimolar oligonucleotides. TCRdb re-called the UMI-ligation and nested PCR reads with MiXCR, one entry per CDR3 protein. Of around 27,000 distinct CDR3 sequences in the sample, around 10% were seen once.

V and J are TRBV7-3 and TRBJ1-5, with 9 nucleotides matching TRBD1. This TCR was sampled from a human donor in good health. The sequencing input was effector memory CD4+ T cells from blood. As for subset: effector memory, CD45RA- CD27-. For the CDR3, the DNA is TGTGCCAGCAGCCCGGGACAGGGTCAGCCCCAGCATTTT. It codes for CASSPGQGQPQHF.